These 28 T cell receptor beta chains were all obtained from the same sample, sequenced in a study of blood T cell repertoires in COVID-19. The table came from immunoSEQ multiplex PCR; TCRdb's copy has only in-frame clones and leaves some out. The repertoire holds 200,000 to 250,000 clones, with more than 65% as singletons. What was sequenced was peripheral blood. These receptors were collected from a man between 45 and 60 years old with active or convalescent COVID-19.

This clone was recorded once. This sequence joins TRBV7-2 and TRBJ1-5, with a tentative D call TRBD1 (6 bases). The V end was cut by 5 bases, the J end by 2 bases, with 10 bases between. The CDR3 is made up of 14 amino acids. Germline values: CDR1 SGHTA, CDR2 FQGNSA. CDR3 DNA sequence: TGTGCCAGCAGCCCAGGGGCAGGCAATCAGCCCCAGCATTTT. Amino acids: CASSPGAGNQPQHF.

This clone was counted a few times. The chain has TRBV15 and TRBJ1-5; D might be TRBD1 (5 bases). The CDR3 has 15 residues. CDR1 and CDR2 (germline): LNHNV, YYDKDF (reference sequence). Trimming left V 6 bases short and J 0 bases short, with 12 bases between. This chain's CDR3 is CATRAGTDSNQPQHF. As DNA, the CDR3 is TGTGCCACCAGGGCGGGGACCGATAGCAATCAGCCCCAGCATTTT.

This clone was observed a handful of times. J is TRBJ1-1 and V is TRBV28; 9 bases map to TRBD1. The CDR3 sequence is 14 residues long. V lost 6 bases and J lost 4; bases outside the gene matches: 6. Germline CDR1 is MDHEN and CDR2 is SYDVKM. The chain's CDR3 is CASRTGGAGTEAFF. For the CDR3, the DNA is TGTGCCAGCAGAACAGGGGGCGCGGGCACTGAAGCTTTCTTT.

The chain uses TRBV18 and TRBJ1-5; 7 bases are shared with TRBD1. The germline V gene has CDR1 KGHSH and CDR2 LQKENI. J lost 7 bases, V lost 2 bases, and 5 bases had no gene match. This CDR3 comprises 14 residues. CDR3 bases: TGTGCCAGCTCACCAACGACAGGGCGGCAGCCCCAGCATTTT. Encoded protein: CASSPTTGRQPQHF.

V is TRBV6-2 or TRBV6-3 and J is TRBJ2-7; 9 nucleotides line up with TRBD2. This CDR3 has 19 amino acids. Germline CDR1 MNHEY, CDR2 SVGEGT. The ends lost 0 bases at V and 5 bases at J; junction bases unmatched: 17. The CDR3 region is CASSYSMARTSESRNEQYF. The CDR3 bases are TGTGCCAGCAGTTACTCGATGGCGAGGACTAGCGAGTCCAGGAACGAGCAGTACTTC.

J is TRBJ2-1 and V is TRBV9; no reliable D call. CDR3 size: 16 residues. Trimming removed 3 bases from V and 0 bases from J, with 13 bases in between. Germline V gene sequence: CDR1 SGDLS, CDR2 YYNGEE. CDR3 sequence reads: CASSDSLRISYNEQFF. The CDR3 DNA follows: TGTGCCAGCAGCGATTCCTTGCGAATCTCCTACAATGAGCAGTTCTTC.

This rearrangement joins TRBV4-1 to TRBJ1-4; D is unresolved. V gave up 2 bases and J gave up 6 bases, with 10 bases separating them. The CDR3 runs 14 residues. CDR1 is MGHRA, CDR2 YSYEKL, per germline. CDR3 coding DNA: TGCGCCAGCAGCCAACAAGGGAGGGATGAAAAACTGTTTTTT. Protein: CASSQQGRDEKLFF.

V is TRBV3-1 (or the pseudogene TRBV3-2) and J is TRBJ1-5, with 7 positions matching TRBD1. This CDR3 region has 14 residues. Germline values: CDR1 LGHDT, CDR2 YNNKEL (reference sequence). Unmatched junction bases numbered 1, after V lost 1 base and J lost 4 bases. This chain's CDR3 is CASSQGRGNQPQHF. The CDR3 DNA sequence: TGTGCCAGCAGCCAAGGCAGGGGGAATCAGCCCCAGCATTTT.

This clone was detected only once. CDR3 sequence reads: CASKGGGKNEAFF. The CDR3 bases are TGTGCCAGCAAAGGTGGGGGCAAAAATGAAGCTTTCTTT. This chain links TRBV6-5 with TRBJ1-1; D may be TRBD1 (6 bases). The V gene lost 7 bases and the J gene lost 7 bases, with 16 bases spanning the gap. CDR1 and CDR2 (germline): MNHEY, SVGAGI. This CDR3 is 13 amino acids long.

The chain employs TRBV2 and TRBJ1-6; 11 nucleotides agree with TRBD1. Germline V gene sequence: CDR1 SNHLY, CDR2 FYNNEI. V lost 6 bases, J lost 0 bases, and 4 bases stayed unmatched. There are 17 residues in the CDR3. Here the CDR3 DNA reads TGTGCCAGCAGAGAGGGGACAGGGGGCTCCTATAATTCACCCCTCCACTTT. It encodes CASREGTGGSYNSPLHF.

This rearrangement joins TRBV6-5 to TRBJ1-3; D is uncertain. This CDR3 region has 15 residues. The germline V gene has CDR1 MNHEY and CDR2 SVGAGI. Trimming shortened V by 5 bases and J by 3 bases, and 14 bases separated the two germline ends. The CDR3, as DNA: TGTGCCAGCAGTCGCTCCTGGGAGGATGGAAACACCATATATTTT. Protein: CASSRSWEDGNTIYF.

The CDR3 loop is CASSIRPGTGTYEQYV. For the CDR3, the DNA is TGTGCCAGCAGCATTCGCCCCGGGACAGGAACCTACGAGCAGTACGTC. This chain connects TRBV11-3 to TRBJ2-7; 8 bases map to TRBD1. Germline V gene data show CDR1 as SGHNT and CDR2 as YENEEA. This CDR3 spans 16 amino acids. V trimming: 5 bases; J trimming: 2 bases; junction bases outside the gene matches: 11.

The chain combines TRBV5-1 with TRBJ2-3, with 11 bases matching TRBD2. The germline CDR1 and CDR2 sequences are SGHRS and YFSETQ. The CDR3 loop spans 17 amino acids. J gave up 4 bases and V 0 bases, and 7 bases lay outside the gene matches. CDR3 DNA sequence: TGCGCCAGCAGCTTGGGGCTAGCGGGGGGAAACCCAGATACGCAGTATTTT. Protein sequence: CASSLGLAGGNPDTQYF. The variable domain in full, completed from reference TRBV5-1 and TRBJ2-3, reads KAGVTQTPRYLIKTRGQQVTLSCSPISGHRSVSWYQQTPGQGLQFLFEYFSETQRNKGNFPGRFSGRQFSNSRSEMNVSTLELGDSALYLCASSLGLAGGNPDTQYFGPGTRLTVL.

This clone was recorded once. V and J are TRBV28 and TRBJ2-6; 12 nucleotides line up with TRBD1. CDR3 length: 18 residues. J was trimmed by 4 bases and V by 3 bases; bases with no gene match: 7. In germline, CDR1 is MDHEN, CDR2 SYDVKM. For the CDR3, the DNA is TGTGCCAGCAGTTTCCCGGGACAGGGGGCGCGGGGGGCCAACGTCCTGACTTTC. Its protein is CASSFPGQGARGANVLTF.

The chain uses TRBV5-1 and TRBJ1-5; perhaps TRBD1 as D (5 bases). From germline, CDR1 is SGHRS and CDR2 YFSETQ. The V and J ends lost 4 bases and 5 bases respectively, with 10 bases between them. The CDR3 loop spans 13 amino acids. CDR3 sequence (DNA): TGCGCCAGCAGCGACAGCGGGGATCAGCCCCAGCATTTT. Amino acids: CASSDSGDQPQHF.

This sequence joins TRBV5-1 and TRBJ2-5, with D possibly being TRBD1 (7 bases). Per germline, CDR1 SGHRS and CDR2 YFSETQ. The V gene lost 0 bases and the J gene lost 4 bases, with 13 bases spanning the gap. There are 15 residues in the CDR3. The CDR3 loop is CASSLGGQGGETQYF. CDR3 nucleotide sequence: TGCGCCAGCAGCTTGGGAGGGCAGGGGGGAGAGACCCAGTACTTC.

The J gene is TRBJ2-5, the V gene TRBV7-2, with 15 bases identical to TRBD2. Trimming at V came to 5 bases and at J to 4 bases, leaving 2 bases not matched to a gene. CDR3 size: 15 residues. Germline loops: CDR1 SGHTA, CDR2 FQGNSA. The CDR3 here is CASSRTSGGAETQYF. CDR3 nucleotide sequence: TGTGCCAGCAGCCGGACTAGCGGGGGGGCAGAGACCCAGTACTTC. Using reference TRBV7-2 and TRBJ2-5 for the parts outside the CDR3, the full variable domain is GAGVSQSPSNKVTEKGKDVELRCDPISGHTALYWYRQSLGQGLEFLIYFQGNSAPDKSGLPSDRFSAERTGGSVSTLTIQRTQQEDSAVYLCASSRTSGGAETQYFGPGTRLLVL.

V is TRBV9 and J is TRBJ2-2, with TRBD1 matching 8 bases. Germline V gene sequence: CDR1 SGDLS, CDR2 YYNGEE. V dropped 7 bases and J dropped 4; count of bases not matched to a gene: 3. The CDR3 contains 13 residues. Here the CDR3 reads CASLDRATGELFF. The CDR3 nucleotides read TGTGCCAGCTTGGACAGGGCCACCGGGGAGCTGTTTTTT.

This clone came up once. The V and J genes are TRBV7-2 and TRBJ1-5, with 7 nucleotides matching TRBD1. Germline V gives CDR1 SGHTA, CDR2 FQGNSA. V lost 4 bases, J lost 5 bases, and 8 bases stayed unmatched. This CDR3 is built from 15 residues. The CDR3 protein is CASSYRQGIDQPQHF. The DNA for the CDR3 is TGTGCCAGCAGCTACCGACAGGGCATCGATCAGCCCCAGCATTTT.

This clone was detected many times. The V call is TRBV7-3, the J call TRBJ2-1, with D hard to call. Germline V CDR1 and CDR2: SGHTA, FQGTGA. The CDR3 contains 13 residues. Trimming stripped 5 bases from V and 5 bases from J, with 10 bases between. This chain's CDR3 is CASSRYTDNEQFF. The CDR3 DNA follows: TGTGCCAGCAGCAGATACACCGACAATGAGCAGTTCTTC. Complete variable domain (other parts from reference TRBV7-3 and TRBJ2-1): GAGVSQTPSNKVTEKGKYVELRCDPISGHTALYWYRQSLGQGPEFLIYFQGTGAADDSGLPNDRFFAVRPEGSVSTLKIQRTERGDSAVYLCASSRYTDNEQFFGPGTRLTVL.

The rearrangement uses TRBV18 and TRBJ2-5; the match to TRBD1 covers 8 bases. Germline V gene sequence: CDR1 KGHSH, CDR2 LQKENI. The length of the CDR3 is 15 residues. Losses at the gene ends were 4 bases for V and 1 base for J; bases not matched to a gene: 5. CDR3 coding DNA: TGTGCCAGCTCACGACTTACAGGGGGCCAAGAGACCCAGTACTTC. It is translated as CASSRLTGGQETQYF.

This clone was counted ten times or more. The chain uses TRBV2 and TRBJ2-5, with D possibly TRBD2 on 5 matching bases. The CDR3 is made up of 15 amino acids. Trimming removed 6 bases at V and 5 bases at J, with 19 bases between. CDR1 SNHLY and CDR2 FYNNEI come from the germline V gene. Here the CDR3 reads CASRRTGETWETQYF. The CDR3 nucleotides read TGTGCCAGCAGGAGGACTGGGGAGACTTGGGAGACCCAGTACTTC.

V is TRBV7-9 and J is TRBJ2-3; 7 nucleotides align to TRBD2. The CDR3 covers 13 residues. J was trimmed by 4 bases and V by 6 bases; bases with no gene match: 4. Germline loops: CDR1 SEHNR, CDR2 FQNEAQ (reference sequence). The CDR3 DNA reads TGTGCCAGCAGACCGACTAGCCCAGATACGCAGTATTTT. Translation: CASRPTSPDTQYF.

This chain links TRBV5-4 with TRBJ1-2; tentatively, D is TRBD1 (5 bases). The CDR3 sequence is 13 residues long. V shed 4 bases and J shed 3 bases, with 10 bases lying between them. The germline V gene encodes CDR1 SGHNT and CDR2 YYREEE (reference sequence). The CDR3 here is CASSPGGYYGYTF. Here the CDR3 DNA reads TGTGCCAGCAGCCCTGGGGGGTACTATGGCTACACCTTC.

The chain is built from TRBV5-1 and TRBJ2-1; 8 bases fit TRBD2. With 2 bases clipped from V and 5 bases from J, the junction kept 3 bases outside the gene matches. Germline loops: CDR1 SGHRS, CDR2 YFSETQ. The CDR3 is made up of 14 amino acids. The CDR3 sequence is CASSLTSGNNEQFF. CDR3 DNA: TGCGCCAGCAGCTTAACTAGCGGAAACAATGAGCAGTTCTTC.

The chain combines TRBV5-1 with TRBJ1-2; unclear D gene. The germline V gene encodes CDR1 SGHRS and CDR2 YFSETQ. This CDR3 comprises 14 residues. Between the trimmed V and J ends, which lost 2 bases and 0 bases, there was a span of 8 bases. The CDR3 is CASSFSGANYGYTF. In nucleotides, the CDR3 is TGCGCCAGCAGCTTTTCAGGTGCTAACTATGGCTACACCTTC.

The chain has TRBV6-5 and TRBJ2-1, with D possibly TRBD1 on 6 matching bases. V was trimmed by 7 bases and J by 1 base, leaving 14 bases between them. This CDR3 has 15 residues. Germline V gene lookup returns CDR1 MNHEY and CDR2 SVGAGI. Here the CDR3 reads CASNLQGGSYNEQFF. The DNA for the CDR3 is TGTGCCAGCAACCTACAGGGTGGGTCCTACAATGAGCAGTTCTTC.

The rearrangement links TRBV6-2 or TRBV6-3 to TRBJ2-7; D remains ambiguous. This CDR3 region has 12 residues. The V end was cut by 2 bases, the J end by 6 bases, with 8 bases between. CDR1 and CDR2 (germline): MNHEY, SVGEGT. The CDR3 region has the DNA TGTGCCAGCAGTTACCAGGAAATCGAGCAGTACTTC. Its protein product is CASSYQEIEQYF.